Presented here are 13 T cell receptor beta chains from one specimen sequenced in a study of monozygotic twins with inflammatory bowel disease. TCRdb reanalyzed the 5' RACE reads, giving one entry per CDR3 protein sequence and no DNA. The table counts about 350,000 distinct CDR3 sequences; around 2% lies in the top ten. The specimen was blood. The receptors originated from a human donor with ulcerative colitis or Crohn's disease, or a healthy co-twin of an affected twin (not recorded which).

The chain uses TRBV6-5 and TRBJ2-1; TCRdb outputs TRBD2, but without DNA this stays unchecked. Germline-derived CDR1 and CDR2 are MNHEY and SVGAGI. The CDR3 contains 13 residues. CDR3 sequence: CASKSSGGDEQFF.

This chain joins TRBV4-3 and TRBJ1-2. CDR1 and CDR2 from the germline V gene are LGHNA and YSLEER. CDR3 length: 13 residues. The CDR3 spells CASSQTATYGYTF.

V is TRBV10-1 and J is TRBJ2-5. This CDR3 has 14 residues. Germline V CDR1 and CDR2: WNHNN, SYGVQD (reference sequence). CDR3 in amino acids: CASSESPFQETQYF.

V is TRBV4-1 and J is TRBJ2-7; TCRdb's D gene call, TRBD1, goes unchecked for lack of DNA. Germline V gene lookup returns CDR1 MGHRA and CDR2 YSYEKL. This CDR3 comprises 14 residues. This CDR3 is CASSQGGQGYEQYF.

This chain joins TRBV7-2 and TRBJ1-5. From germline, CDR1 is SGHTA and CDR2 FQGNSA. This CDR3 comprises 13 residues. CDR3 amino acids: CASSLSLDSLQHF.

The rearrangement uses TRBV4-1 and TRBJ2-3. Germline CDR1 and CDR2: MGHRA and YSYEKL. The CDR3 is made up of 16 amino acids. CDR3 sequence reads: CASSQEPEGRTDTQYF.

The chain links TRBV5-1 to TRBJ1-2; TCRdb outputs TRBD1, but without DNA this stays unchecked. CDR1 SGHRS and CDR2 YFSETQ come from the germline V gene. CDR3 length equals 15 residues. The CDR3 loop is CASSLEAQGIGGYTF.

The chain joins TRBV20-1 to TRBJ2-7; TCRdb's assignment of TRBD1 cannot be checked, as there is no DNA. Looked up from germline, CDR1 is DFQATT and CDR2 is SNEGSKA (reference sequence). This CDR3 contains 13 residues. The CDR3 spells CSASPTGNYEQYF.

V is TRBV20-1 and J is TRBJ2-1; TCRdb's D gene call, TRBD1, goes unchecked for lack of DNA. CDR3 length: 16 residues. Germline lookup yields CDR1 DFQATT and CDR2 SNEGSKA (reference sequence). The CDR3 is CSATDGGLPSYNEQFF.

This chain connects TRBV30 to TRBJ1-1; there is no DNA to check the TCRdb D call of TRBD1. The CDR3 has 15 residues. Germline CDR1 is GTSNPN and CDR2 is SVGIG (reference sequence). This CDR3 reads CAWSVGTVVFTEAFF.

The chain combines TRBV12-3 or TRBV12-4 with TRBJ1-3; absent DNA, TCRdb's TRBD1 call cannot be checked. The CDR3 has 15 amino acids. CDR3 amino acids: CASSYDRLFGNTIYF.

This sequence joins TRBV11-2 and TRBJ2-7; the TCRdb D gene call, TRBD1, has no DNA to confirm it. Germline lookup yields CDR1 SGHAT and CDR2 FQNNGV. The CDR3 has 15 residues. CDR3 sequence: CASSQALRQGIGQYF. Variable domain in full (rest from reference TRBV11-2 and TRBJ2-7): EAGVAQSPRYKIIEKRQSVAFWCNPISGHATLYWYQQILGQGPKLLIQFQNNGVVDDSQLPKDRFSAERLKGVDSTLKIQPAKLEDSAVYLCASSQALRQGIGQYFGPGTRLTVT.

The chain has TRBV4-3 and TRBJ2-2; absent DNA, TCRdb's TRBD1 call cannot be checked. The length of the CDR3 is 15 residues. Looked up from germline, CDR1 is LGHNA and CDR2 is YSLEER. This CDR3 reads CASSRTDRAPGELFF.